This T cell receptor beta chain stems from a study of CD8 T cells in ankylosing spondylitis. The study, taken as a whole, reports: Significantly higher representation of disease-linked clones was reported for matched ankylosing spondylitis synovial fluid. Blood from ankylosing spondylitis patients appeared to carry a characteristic roughly eight-variant TCR beta motif. Earlier literature documents some of the motif variants in reactive arthritis synovial fluid and blood.

This clonotype appeared a few times. Its antigen remains unidentified. V was clipped by 7 bases and J by 4 bases, with 16 bases between them. CDR1 SNHLY and CDR2 FYNNEI come from the germline V gene. The CDR3 covers 14 residues. As the method for making TCR beta libraries, quantitative 5'-RACE with molecular barcodes was used. TCRdb used MiXCR to reprocess the 5' RACE reads, holding one entry per CDR3 protein. The sample includes approximately 220,000 distinct CDR3 sequences, 8% to 11% of them seen just once. The rearrangement joins TRBV2 to TRBJ2-5; D is perhaps TRBD1 or TRBD2 (5 bases each). Sequencing used blood, either unsorted or a sorted T cell fraction (not recorded which). The receptor was isolated from a male donor with ankylosing spondylitis or in good health (not recorded which). In nucleotides, the CDR3 is TGTGCCAGCAACCCCGGGGCCTGGGGAGAGACCCAGTACTTC. Translating it yields CASNPGAWGETQYF.